This TCR beta chain was sequenced during a study of tumor-infiltrating lymphocytes in localized non-small cell lung cancer. This clone was seen more than once but under ten times. V lost 5 bases, J lost 3 bases, and 11 bases stayed unmatched. The CDR3 loop spans 16 amino acids. The germline gives CDR1 WSHSY, CDR2 SAAADI. Repertoires were generated with immunoSEQ multiplex PCR, while TCRdb's copy carries only in-frame clones and drops some. The sample includes 24,000 or so clones, 69% of them seen just once. J is TRBJ2-7 and V is TRBV10-2, with 9 bases aligning to TRBD1. The specimen sequenced was lung tumor tissue. This receptor was obtained from a human donor with non-small cell lung cancer. The CDR3 DNA is TGCGCCAGCAGTCTAACCTCCGGGACAGGGCTCTACGAGCAGTACTTC. It translates to CASSLTSGTGLYEQYF.